This record covers a single TCR beta chain. The data are from a study of blood T cell repertoires in COVID-19. Recruits, aged about 18 to 100 years, lived in 20 to 30 US areas. Within the 2 weeks before study entry, each person in the exposed group met a COVID-19 case. V lost 4 bases and J lost 1, with 10 bases in between. Germline CDR1 reads SQVTM; CDR2 reads ANQGSEA. The CDR3 spans 13 residues. Per the original data handling: Quantification of nucleated cells was approximated via reference gene primer amplification. This table comes from immunoSEQ multiplex PCR, and its TCRdb copy is limited to in-frame clones, with some not included. For V, J and clone size, that table is used; D and trimming come from the DNA. This repertoire shows 250,000 to 300,000 clones, roughly 85% found once; its top ten account for approximately 6.6%.

The chain uses TRBV29-1 and TRBJ1-1; D remains unclear. The specimen sequenced was PBMCs or T cells enriched from blood (not recorded which). The TCR originated in a woman between 45 and 60 years old who had been exposed to COVID-19. The chain's CDR3 is CSVAHQENTEAFF. The CDR3 nucleotides are TGCAGCGTTGCCCATCAGGAGAACACTGAAGCTTTCTTT.